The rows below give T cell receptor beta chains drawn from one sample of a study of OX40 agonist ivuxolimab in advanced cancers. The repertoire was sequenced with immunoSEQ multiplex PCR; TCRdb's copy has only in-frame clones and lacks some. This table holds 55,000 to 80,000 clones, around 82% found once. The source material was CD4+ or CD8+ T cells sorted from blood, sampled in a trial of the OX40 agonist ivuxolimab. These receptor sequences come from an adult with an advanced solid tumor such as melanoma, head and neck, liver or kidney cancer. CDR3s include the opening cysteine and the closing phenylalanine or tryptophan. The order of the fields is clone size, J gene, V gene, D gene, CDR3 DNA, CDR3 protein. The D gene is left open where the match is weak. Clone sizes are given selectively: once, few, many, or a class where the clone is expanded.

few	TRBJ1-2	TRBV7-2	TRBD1	TGTGCCAGCGGAACGTTTCGGGACAGCGGAAACACCTTC	CASGTFRDSGNTF
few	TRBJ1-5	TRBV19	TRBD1	TGTGCCAGTAGTCTGTCAGACAGGGGATTTAGTCAGCCCCAGCATTTT	CASSLSDRGFSQPQHF
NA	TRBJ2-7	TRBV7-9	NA	TGTGCCAGCAGCTATTTCGGTGGGGGTATCTACGAGCAGTACTTC	CASSYFGGGIYEQYF
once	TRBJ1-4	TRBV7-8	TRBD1	TGTGCCAGCAGCGTGACAGGGACGGACGAAAAACTGTTTTTT	CASSVTGTDEKLFF
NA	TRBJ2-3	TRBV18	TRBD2	TGTGCCAGCTCACCACTCCCTAGCGGGGTCACAGATACGCAGTATTTT	CASSPLPSGVTDTQYF
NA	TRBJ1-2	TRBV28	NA	TGTGCCAGTGAGACCGGGAGGTACTATGGCTACACCTTC	CASETGRYYGYTF
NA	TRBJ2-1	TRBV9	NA	TGTGCCAGCAGCAACCAGGGATACAATGAGCAGTTCTTC	CASSNQGYNEQFF
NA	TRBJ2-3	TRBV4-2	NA	TGTGCCAGCAGCCAAGTGGGGTCAGATACGCAGTATTTT	CASSQVGSDTQYF
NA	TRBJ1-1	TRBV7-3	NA	TGTGCCAGCAGCTTAGGCCGGGGTCAGGGTGAAGCTTTCTTT	CASSLGRGQGEAFF
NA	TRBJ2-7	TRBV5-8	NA	TGTGCCAGCAGCCTCCGCGGAGGGTATGCCTACGAGCAGTACTTC	CASSLRGGYAYEQYF
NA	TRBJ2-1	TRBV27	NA	TGTGCCAGCACCCCGGCCCGCGAGGCCCACAATGAGCAGTTCTTC	CASTPAREAHNEQFF
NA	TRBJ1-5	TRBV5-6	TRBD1	TGTGCCAGCAGTGTGAGGGGGCGCAATCAGCCCCAGCATTTT	CASSVRGRNQPQHF
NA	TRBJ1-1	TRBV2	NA	TGTGCCAGCAGTTCTCTTGGGCAGGGTACTGAAGCTTTCTTT	CASSSLGQGTEAFF
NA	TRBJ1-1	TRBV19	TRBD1	TGTGCCAGTCTCGAGGGGGCAGGGAACACTGAAGCTTTCTTT	CASLEGAGNTEAFF
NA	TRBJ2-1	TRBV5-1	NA	TGCGCCAGCAGCTTGGTTGGCCGGGCAGAGCAGTTCTTC	CASSLVGRAEQFF
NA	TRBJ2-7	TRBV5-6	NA	TGTGCCAGCAGCTTGGGGGGGACCCTTTCCTACGAGCAGTACTTC	CASSLGGTLSYEQYF
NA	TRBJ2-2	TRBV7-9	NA	TGTGCCAGCAGCTCCGGCGGGGGCATCACCGGGGAGCTGTTTTTT	CASSSGGGITGELFF
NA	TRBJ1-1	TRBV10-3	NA	TGTGCCATCAGTCGTACGAACACTGAAGCTTTCTTT	CAISRTNTEAFF
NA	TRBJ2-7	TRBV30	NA	TGTGCCTGGGCCCCCCGCTGGGGGGAGCAGTACTTC	CAWAPRWGEQYF
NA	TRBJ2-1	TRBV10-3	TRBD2	TGTGCCATCAGTGAGTCCCATCCTAGCGGGAGTTCAAGCGAGCAGTTCTTC	CAISESHPSGSSSEQFF
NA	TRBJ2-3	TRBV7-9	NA	TGTGCCAGCAGCCCTCGGGGCGGGGTTCTTTCTGCAGATACGCAGTATTTT	CASSPRGGVLSADTQYF
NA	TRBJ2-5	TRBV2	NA	TGTGCCAGTTTACAGGACACATGGGGGCAAGAGACCCAGTACTTC	CASLQDTWGQETQYF
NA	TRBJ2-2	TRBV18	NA	TGTGCCAGCTCACCAGCCGTGAACACCGGGGAGCTGTTTTTT	CASSPAVNTGELFF
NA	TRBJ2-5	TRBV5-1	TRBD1	TGCGCCAGCAGCTCCAAAGGGGGCGCAGAGACCCAGTACTTC	CASSSKGGAETQYF
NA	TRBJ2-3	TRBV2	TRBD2	TGTGCCAGTAGAATAGCGGGGGGGGGCACAGATACGCAGTATTTT	CASRIAGGGTDTQYF
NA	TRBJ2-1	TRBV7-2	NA	TGTGCCAGCAGCCGAGAGCGGGCCCGAGAGATAGAGCAGTTCTTC	CASSRERAREIEQFF
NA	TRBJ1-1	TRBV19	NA	TGTGCCAGTAGATCCAGTTCGAACACTGAAGCTTTCTTT	CASRSSSNTEAFF
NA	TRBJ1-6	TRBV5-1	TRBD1	TGCGCCAGCAGCTTTACTTCCGGGACAGTAAATTCACCCCTCCACTTT	CASSFTSGTVNSPLHF
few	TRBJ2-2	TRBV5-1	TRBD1	TGCGCCAGCAGCTTACAGGGGTCGAGTACCGGGGAGCTGTTTTTT	CASSLQGSSTGELFF
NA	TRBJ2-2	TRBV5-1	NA	TGCGCCAGCAGTCTAACCTCAGACACGGGGGAGCTGTTTTTT	CASSLTSDTGELFF
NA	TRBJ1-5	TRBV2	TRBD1	TGTGCCAGCAGGGAGACAGGGGGCCAGCATTTT	CASRETGGQHF
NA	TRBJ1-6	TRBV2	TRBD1	TGTGCCAGCAGTGGTAGGGACAGCGTTATGAATTCACCCCTCCACTTT	CASSGRDSVMNSPLHF
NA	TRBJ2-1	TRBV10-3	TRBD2	TGTGCCATCAGTAAGACTAGCGGGGGTACCAATGAGCAGTTCTTC	CAISKTSGGTNEQFF
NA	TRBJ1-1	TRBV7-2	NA	TGTGCCAGCACCGACAGAATGAACACTGAAGCTTTCTTT	CASTDRMNTEAFF
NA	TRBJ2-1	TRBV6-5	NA	TGTGCCAGCAGTTATCGAAGCAGGGCCTATGAGCAGTTCTTC	CASSYRSRAYEQFF
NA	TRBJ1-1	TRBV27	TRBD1	TGTGCCAGCAGTTTATTAGGGGGCCTGGATGCTTTCTTT	CASSLLGGLDAFF
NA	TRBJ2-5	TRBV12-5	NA	TGTGCTAGTGGTTTAGGACAGTACCAAGAGACCCAGTACTTC	CASGLGQYQETQYF
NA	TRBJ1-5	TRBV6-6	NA	TGTGCCAGCAACGTACAGCCCCAGCATTTT	CASNVQPQHF
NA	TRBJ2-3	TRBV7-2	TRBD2	TGTGCCAGCAGCTTGCAAGCGGGGACCACAGATACGCAGTATTTT	CASSLQAGTTDTQYF
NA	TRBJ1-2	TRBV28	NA	TGTGCCAGCAGCACCTTCCGGGGGGCCTATGGCTACACCTTC	CASSTFRGAYGYTF
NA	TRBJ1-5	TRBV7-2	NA	TGTGCCAGCAGCTCCACTTTTAATCAGCCCCAGCATTTT	CASSSTFNQPQHF
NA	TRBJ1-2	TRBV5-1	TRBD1	TGCGCCAGCAGCGAACAGACAGGGTACCTTAACTATGGCTACACCTTC	CASSEQTGYLNYGYTF
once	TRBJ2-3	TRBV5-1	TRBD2	TGCGCCAGCATCCAGGGGCTAGCGGGAGGTATAGATACGCAGTATTTT	CASIQGLAGGIDTQYF
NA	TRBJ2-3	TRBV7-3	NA	TGTGCCAGCAGCCAGTCTAGGCCAGATACGCAGTATTTT	CASSQSRPDTQYF
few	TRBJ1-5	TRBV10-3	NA	TGTGCCATGACGGACAGCCTCAATCAGCCCCAGCATTTT	CAMTDSLNQPQHF
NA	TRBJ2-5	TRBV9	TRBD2	TGTGCCAGCAGCGTAGGGACTAGCGGGGTTCGAGAGACCCAGTACTTC	CASSVGTSGVRETQYF